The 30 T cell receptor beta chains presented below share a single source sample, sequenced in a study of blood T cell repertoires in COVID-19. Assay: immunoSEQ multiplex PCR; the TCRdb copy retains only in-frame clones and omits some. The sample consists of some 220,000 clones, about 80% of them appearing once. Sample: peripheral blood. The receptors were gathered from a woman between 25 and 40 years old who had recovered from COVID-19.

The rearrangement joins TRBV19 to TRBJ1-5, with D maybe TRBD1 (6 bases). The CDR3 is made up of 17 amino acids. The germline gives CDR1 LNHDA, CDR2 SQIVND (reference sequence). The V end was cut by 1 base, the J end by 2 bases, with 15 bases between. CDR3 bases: TGTGCCAGTAGTATAGGGCAGGGGATAATTCGCAATCAGCCCCAGCATTTT. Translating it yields CASSIGQGIIRNQPQHF.

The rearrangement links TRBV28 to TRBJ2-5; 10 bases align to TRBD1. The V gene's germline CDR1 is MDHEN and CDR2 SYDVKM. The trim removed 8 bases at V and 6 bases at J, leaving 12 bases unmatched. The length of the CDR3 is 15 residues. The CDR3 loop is CASSGLGQGVKTQYF. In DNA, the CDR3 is TGTGCCAGCTCTGGCCTCGGACAGGGGGTAAAGACCCAGTACTTC.

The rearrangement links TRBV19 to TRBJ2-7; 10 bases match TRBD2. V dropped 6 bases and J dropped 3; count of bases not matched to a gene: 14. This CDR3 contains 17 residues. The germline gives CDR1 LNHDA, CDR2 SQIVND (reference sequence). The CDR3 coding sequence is TGTGCCAGTAGCCCCTGGCCGGGACTAGCGAAGAACTACGAGCAGTACTTC. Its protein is CASSPWPGLAKNYEQYF.

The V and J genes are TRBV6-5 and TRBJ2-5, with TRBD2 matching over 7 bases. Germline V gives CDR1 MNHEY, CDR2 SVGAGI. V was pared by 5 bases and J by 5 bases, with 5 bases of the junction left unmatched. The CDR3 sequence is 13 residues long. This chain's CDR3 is CASSRAGTETQYF. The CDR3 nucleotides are TGTGCCAGCAGTCGAGCGGGAACGGAGACCCAGTACTTC.

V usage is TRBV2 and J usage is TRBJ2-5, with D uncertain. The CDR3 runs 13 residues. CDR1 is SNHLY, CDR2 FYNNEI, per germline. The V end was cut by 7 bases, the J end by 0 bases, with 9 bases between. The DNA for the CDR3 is TGTGCCAGCAACGGCGGTAACCAAGAGACCCAGTACTTC. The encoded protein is CASNGGNQETQYF.

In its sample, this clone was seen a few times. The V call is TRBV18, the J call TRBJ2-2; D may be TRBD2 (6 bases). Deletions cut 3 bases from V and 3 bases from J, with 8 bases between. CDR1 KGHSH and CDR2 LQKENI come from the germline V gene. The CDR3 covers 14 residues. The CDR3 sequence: CASSPRRDTGELFF. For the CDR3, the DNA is TGTGCCAGCTCACCCCGGAGGGACACCGGGGAGCTGTTTTTT.

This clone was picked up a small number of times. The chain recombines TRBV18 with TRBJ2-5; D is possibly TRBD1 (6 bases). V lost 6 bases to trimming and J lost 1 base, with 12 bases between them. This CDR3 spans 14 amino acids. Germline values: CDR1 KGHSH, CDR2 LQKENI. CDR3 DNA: TGTGCCAGCTCTCGACAGGAGGTCCAAGAGACCCAGTACTTC. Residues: CASSRQEVQETQYF.

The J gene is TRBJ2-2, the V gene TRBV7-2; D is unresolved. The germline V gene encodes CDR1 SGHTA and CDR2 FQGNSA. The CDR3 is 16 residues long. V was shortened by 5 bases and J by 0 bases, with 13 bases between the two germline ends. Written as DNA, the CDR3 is TGTGCCAGCAGCCCCCCCTACCGGTCGAACACCGGGGAGCTGTTTTTT. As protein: CASSPPYRSNTGELFF.

As DNA, the CDR3 is TGCGCCAGCAGCCGGGACAGGGGAAGCAATCAGCCCCAGCATTTT. Translated: CASSRDRGSNQPQHF. This chain connects TRBV4-1 to TRBJ1-5; 10 bases agree with TRBD1. In germline, CDR1 is MGHRA, CDR2 YSYEKL. The CDR3 extends over 15 amino acids. V gave up 4 bases and J gave up 1 base; unmatched junction bases: 1.

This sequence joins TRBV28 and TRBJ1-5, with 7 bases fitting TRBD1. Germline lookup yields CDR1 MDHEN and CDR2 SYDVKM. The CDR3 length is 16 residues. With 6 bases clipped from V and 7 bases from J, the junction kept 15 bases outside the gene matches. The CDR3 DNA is TGTGCCAGCAGGACAGGGTGGCAGGGGATAGGACAGCCCCAGCATTTT. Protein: CASRTGWQGIGQPQHF.

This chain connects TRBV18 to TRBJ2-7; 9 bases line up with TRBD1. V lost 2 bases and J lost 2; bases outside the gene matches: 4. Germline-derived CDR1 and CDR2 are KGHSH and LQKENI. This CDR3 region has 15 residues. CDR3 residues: CASSPGQGQAYEQYF. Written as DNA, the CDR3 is TGTGCCAGCTCACCAGGACAGGGGCAAGCCTACGAGCAGTACTTC.

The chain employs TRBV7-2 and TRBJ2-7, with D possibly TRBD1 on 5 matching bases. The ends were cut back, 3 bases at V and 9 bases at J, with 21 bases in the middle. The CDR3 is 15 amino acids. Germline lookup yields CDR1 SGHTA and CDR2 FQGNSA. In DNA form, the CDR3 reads TGTGCCAGCAGCTTCATTGTAGGCCCTACAGGAATGCAGTACTTC. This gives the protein CASSFIVGPTGMQYF.

CDR3 sequence (DNA): TGTGCCAGCAGTTCCGGACAGGGGAGTAGTTATGAGCAGTTCTTC. This translates into CASSSGQGSSYEQFF. The V gene is TRBV11-3, the J gene TRBJ2-1, with TRBD1 identical over 9 bases. The V gene's germline CDR1 is SGHNT and CDR2 YENEEA. The CDR3 loop spans 15 amino acids. Trimming cost V 6 bases and J 8 bases; bases outside gene matches: 11. Combining the CDR3 with reference TRBV11-3 and TRBJ2-1 gives the whole variable domain EAGVVQSPRYKIIEKKQPVAFWCNPISGHNTLYWYLQNLGQGPELLIRYENEEAVDDSQLPKDRFSAERLKGVDSTLKIQPAELGDSAVYLCASSSGQGSSYEQFFGPGTRLTVL.

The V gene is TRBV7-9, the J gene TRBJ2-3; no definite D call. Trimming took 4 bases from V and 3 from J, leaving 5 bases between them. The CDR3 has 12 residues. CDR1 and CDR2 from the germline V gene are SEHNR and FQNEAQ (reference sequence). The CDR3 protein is CASSSHTDTQYF. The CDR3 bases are TGTGCCAGCAGCTCACATACAGATACGCAGTATTTT.

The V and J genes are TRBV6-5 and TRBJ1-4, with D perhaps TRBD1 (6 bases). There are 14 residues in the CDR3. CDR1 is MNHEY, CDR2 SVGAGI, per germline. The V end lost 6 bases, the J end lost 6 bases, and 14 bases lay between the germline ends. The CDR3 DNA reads TGTGCCAGCAGACTGAACAGGGCCGATGAAAAACTGTTTTTT. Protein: CASRLNRADEKLFF.

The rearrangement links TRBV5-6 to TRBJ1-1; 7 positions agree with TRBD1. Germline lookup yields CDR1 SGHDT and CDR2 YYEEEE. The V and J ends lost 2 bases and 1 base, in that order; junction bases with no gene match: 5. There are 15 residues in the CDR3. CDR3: CASSLGDRENTEAFF. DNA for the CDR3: TGTGCCAGCAGCTTAGGTGACAGGGAGAACACTGAAGCTTTCTTT.

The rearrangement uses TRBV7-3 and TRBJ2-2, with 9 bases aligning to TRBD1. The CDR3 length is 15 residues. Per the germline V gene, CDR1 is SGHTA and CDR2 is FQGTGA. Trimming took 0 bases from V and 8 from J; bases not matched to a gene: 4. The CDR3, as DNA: TGTGCCAGCAGCTTAACGGGACAGGGAACAGGGGAGCTGTTTTTT. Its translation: CASSLTGQGTGELFF.

CDR3 sequence: CASSYWVAGVGADTQYF. In nucleotides, the CDR3 is TGTGCCAGCAGTTACTGGGTAGCGGGAGTTGGTGCAGATACGCAGTATTTT. The chain uses TRBV6-2 or TRBV6-3 and TRBJ2-3; 9 bases match TRBD2. This CDR3 has 17 amino acids. V lost 1 base, J lost 4 bases, and 9 bases stayed unmatched. CDR1 is MNHEY and CDR2 is SVGEGT in the germline V gene.

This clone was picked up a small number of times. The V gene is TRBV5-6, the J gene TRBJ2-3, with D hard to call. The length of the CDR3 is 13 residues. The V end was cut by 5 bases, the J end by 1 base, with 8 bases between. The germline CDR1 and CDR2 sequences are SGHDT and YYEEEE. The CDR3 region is CASSSRRTDTQYF. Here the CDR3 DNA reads TGTGCCAGCAGTTCCCGTCGCACAGATACGCAGTATTTT.

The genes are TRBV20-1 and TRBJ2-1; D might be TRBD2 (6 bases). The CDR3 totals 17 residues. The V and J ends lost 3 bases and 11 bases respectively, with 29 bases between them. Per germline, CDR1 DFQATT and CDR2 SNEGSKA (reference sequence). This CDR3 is CSASAHHRRGAWGKQFF. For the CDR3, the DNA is TGCAGTGCTAGTGCGCACCACCGGAGGGGAGCGTGGGGTAAGCAGTTCTTC.

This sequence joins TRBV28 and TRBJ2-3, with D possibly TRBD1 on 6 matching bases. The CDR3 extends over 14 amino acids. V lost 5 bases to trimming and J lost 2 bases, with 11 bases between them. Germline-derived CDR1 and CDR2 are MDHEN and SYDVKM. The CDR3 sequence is CASSPTGFTDTQYF. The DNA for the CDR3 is TGTGCCAGCAGTCCGACAGGATTCACAGATACGCAGTATTTT.

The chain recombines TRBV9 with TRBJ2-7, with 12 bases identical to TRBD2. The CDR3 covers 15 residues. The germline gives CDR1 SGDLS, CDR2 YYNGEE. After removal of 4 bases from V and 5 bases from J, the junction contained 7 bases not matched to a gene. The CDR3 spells CASSTRTSGINEQYF. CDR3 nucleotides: TGTGCCAGCAGCACTCGGACTAGCGGGATCAACGAGCAGTACTTC.

The CDR3 here is CASMDSSNTEAFF. The CDR3 DNA follows: TGTGCCAGCATGGACAGCTCGAACACTGAAGCTTTCTTT. This chain links TRBV4-2 with TRBJ1-1, with a possible D match to TRBD1 (6 bases). The CDR3 extends over 13 amino acids. CDR1 LGHNA and CDR2 YNFKEQ come from the germline V gene. Trimming pared 7 bases from V and 1 base from J, leaving 10 bases between.

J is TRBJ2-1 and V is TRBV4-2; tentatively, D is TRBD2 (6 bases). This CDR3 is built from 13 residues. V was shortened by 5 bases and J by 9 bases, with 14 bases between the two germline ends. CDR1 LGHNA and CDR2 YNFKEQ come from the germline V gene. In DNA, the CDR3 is TGTGCCAGCAGCACTCCTAGCGCGGGTGAGCAGTTCTTC. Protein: CASSTPSAGEQFF.

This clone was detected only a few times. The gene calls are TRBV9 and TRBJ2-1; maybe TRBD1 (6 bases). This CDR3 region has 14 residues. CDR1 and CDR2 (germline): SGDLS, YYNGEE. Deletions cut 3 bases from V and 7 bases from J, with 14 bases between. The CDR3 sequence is CASSARDIMNEQFF. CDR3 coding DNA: TGTGCCAGCAGCGCCCGGGACATTATGAATGAGCAGTTCTTC.

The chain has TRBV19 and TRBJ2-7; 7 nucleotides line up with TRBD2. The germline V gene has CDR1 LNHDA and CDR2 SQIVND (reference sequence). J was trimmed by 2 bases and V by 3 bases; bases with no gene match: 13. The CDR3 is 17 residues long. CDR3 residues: CASSMDLAASFTYEQYF. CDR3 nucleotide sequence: TGTGCCAGTAGTATGGACCTAGCGGCTAGCTTCACCTACGAGCAGTACTTC.

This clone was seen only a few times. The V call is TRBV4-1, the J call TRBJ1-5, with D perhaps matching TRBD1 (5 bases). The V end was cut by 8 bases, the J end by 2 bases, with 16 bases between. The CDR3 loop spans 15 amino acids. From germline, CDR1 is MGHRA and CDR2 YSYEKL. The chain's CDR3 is CASAPGRDRNQPQHF. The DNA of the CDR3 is TGCGCCAGCGCCCCAGGGCGGGACCGCAATCAGCCCCAGCATTTT.

The CDR3 here is CASRDSRNQPQHF. In DNA, the CDR3 is TGTGCCAGCAGGGACAGTCGCAATCAGCCCCAGCATTTT. The rearrangement joins TRBV2 to TRBJ1-5; a possible D gene is TRBD1 (6 bases). This CDR3 has 13 residues. Per germline, CDR1 SNHLY and CDR2 FYNNEI. The V gene lost 6 bases and the J gene lost 2 bases, with 8 bases spanning the gap.

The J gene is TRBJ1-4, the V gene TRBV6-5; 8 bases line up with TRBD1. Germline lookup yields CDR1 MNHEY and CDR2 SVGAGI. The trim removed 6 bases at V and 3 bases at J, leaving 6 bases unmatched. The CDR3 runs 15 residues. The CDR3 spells CASRPDREANEKLFF. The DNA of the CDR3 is TGTGCCAGCAGGCCGGACAGGGAGGCTAATGAAAAACTGTTTTTT.

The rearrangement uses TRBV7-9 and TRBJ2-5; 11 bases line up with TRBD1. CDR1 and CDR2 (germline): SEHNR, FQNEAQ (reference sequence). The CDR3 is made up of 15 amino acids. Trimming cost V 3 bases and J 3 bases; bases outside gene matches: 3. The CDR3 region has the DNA TGTGCCAGCAGCTTTTGGACAGGGGGCGAAGAGACCCAGTACTTC. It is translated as CASSFWTGGEETQYF.